The entry below describes one T cell receptor (beta chain). The sample is drawn from a study of molecular identifiers for immune sequencing clone quantification. TCRdb fed the PCR reads into MiXCR, producing one record per CDR3 protein. The sample yields more than 85,000 distinct CDR3 sequences, 30% to 35% seen once. The CDR3 is 15 amino acids. V lost 1 base to trimming and J lost 5 bases, with 13 bases between them. Germline V gene data show CDR1 as SGHRS and CDR2 as YFSETQ. This receptor was identified in a human donor in good health. Some libraries in this study had Jurkat cell RNA spiked in. The V and J genes are TRBV5-1 and TRBJ1-5, with unresolved D. The sequencing sample was made of naive CD8+ T cells from blood, with Jurkat cell RNA spiked in. Subset described: FACS-sorted CD8+CD4-CCR7+CD45RA+ naive T cells. DNA of the CDR3: TGCGCCAGCAGCTTGTTTGGACTGATCGATCAGCCCCAGCATTTT. Translation: CASSLFGLIDQPQHF.